Listed here are 5 T cell receptor beta chains from one sample, sequenced in a study of cytomegalovirus exposure and HLA in healthy donors. Both 60 Vbeta primers and 13 Jbeta primers went into the PCR. Assay used: immunoSEQ multiplex PCR; TCRdb lists only in-frame clones, some missing. The sample yields 85,000 to 100,000 clones, around 60% seen once. The sequenced sample was PBMCs. Every receptor here comes from a human donor in good health.

This clone was seen once. This chain links TRBV29-1 with TRBJ1-2, with 8 bases identical to TRBD1. From germline, CDR1 is SQVTM and CDR2 ANQGSEA. This CDR3 has 14 amino acids. J gave up 0 bases and V 6 bases, and 6 bases lay outside the gene matches. CDR3 residues: CSVTGGSANYGYTF. CDR3 in DNA: TGCAGCGTCACAGGGGGTTCCGCTAACTATGGCTACACCTTC.

The chain couples TRBV28 to TRBJ2-1; D is uncertain. This CDR3 has 11 residues. CDR1 MDHEN and CDR2 SYDVKM come from the germline V gene. The V gene lost 2 bases and the J gene lost 6 bases, with 2 bases spanning the gap. CDR3 nucleotide sequence: TGTGCCAGCAGTTTACGCAATGAGCAGTTCTTC. Protein: CASSLRNEQFF.

The V and J genes are TRBV19 and TRBJ2-5; no definite D call. Germline values: CDR1 LNHDA, CDR2 SQIVND (reference sequence). The V gene lost 9 bases and the J gene lost 1 base, with 21 bases spanning the gap. This CDR3 spans 16 amino acids. CDR3 residues: CASNQRAGPGQETQYF. The CDR3 DNA reads TGTGCCAGCAACCAAAGAGCAGGTCCTGGCCAAGAGACCCAGTACTTC.

The chain joins TRBV7-9 to TRBJ1-3; D is unresolved. The V gene's germline CDR1 is SEHNR and CDR2 FQNEAQ (reference sequence). The V end lost 1 base, the J end lost 0 bases, and 10 bases lay between the germline ends. The CDR3 loop spans 16 amino acids. The DNA of the CDR3 is TGTGCCAGCAGCTTAGTCGGTGGTGTCTCTGGAAACACCATATATTTT. It specifies CASSLVGGVSGNTIYF.

CDR3 in amino acids: CASSSMTSVTQYF. For the CDR3, the DNA is TGCGCCAGCAGCTCTATGACTAGCGTCACGCAGTATTTT. V gene TRBV5-1 combines with J gene TRBJ2-3; 8 nucleotides agree with TRBD2. Germline V gene sequence: CDR1 SGHRS, CDR2 YFSETQ. Unmatched junction bases numbered 6, after V lost 3 bases and J lost 9 bases. The CDR3 extends over 13 amino acids.